These T cell receptor beta chains were read from a single sample in a study of regulatory T cells in long-lasting Graves disease. TCRdb reprocessed the multiplex PCR reads via MiXCR and lists one record per CDR3 protein. This sample carries 550,000 or so distinct CDR3 sequences, approximately 12% of them seen once, and the ten largest clones take 8% to 10%. This sample was shared with a second study, whose subject was T cells in Graves' hyperthyroidism and ophthalmopathy.

The sequencing used peripheral blood mononuclear cells (PBMCs), collected at new diagnosis, from a patient treated with antithyroid drugs. These TCRs come from a woman in her twenties or thirties with Graves disease. Each CDR3 is given with its conserved first and last residue. Each record gives: V gene, D gene, J gene, clone size, CDR3 protein, CDR3 DNA. D genes are given only for firm matches. Size is stated for part of the rows, as once, few or many counts, or as a class when the clone is expanded.

V: TRBV19
D: .
J: TRBJ1-3
size: .
CDR3: CASSITAFSGNTIYF
DNA: TGTGCCAGTAGTATAACAGCCTTCTCTGGAAACACCATATATTTT

V: TRBV18
D: TRBD1
J: TRBJ1-2
size: .
CDR3: CASSPLGESGGKNGYTF
DNA: TGTGCCAGCTCACCCCTGGGTGAGTCAGGGGGAAAGAATGGCTACACCTTC

V: TRBV12-3/TRBV12-4
D: .
J: TRBJ1-5
size: many
CDR3: CASSLEQTSNQPQHF
DNA: TGTGCCAGCAGTTTAGAACAGACCAGCAATCAGCCCCAGCATTTT

V: TRBV20-1
D: .
J: TRBJ2-4
size: few
CDR3: CGASSPSAKNIQYF
DNA: TGCGGTGCTAGTTCGCCGTCAGCCAAAAACATTCAGTACTTC

V: TRBV28
D: .
J: TRBJ1-2
size: few
CDR3: CGTRGWRGYTF
DNA: TGTGGAACCCGGGGGTGGCGTGGCTACACCTTC

V: TRBV5-1
D: .
J: TRBJ2-7
size: many
CDR3: CASSSDPTRRQYF
DNA: TGCGCCAGCAGCTCCGACCCGACTCGGAGGCAGTACTTC

V: TRBV4-1
D: .
J: TRBJ2-5
size: many
CDR3: CASSQDPGQETQYF
DNA: TGCGCCAGCAGCCAAGATCCAGGGCAAGAGACCCAGTACTTC

V: TRBV4-3
D: .
J: TRBJ1-1
size: many
CDR3: CASSQDLGGSTEAFF
DNA: TGCGCCAGCAGCCAAGATCTGGGGGGCAGCACTGAAGCTTTCTTT

V: TRBV20-1
D: .
J: TRBJ1-5
size: many
CDR3: CSARGGQTQKPQHF
DNA: TGCAGTGCTAGAGGTGGGCAGACCCAAAAGCCCCAGCATTTT

V: TRBV7-3
D: .
J: TRBJ2-2
size: .
CDR3: CASNEVGNTGELFF
DNA: TGTGCCAGCAACGAGGTGGGGAACACCGGGGAGCTGTTTTTT

V: TRBV27
D: .
J: TRBJ2-2
size: few
CDR3: CTSARSNTGELFF
DNA: TGTACCAGCGCTCGTTCGAACACCGGGGAGCTGTTTTTT

V: TRBV20-1
D: .
J: TRBJ2-5
size: .
CDR3: CSARGNGKETQYF
DNA: TGCAGTGCTAGAGGGAACGGAAAAGAGACCCAGTACTTC

V: TRBV7-2
D: .
J: TRBJ1-5
size: many
CDR3: CASSLEFISPYQPQHF
DNA: TGTGCCAGCAGCTTAGAGTTCATCTCTCCATATCAGCCCCAGCATTTT

V: TRBV24-1
D: .
J: TRBJ2-1
size: .
CDR3: CATSDLWGKQFF
DNA: TGTGCCACCAGTGATTTGTGGGGTAAGCAGTTCTTC

V: TRBV3-1
D: .
J: TRBJ2-7
size: few
CDR3: CASSQEPQVSYEQYF
DNA: TGTGCCAGCAGCCAAGAACCCCAGGTCTCCTACGAGCAGTACTTC

V: TRBV7-2
D: .
J: TRBJ2-1
size: few
CDR3: CASSLARGVEIF
DNA: TGTGCCAGCAGCTTAGCGCGGGGCGTGGAGATCTTC

V: TRBV20-1
D: .
J: TRBJ2-5
size: many
CDR3: CSARKPGRLRETQYF
DNA: TGCAGTGCTAGAAAACCGGGACGGTTGCGAGAGACCCAGTACTTC

V: TRBV7-9
D: .
J: TRBJ1-3
size: .
CDR3: CASSLRGFADTIYF
DNA: TGTGCCAGCAGCTTACGGGGATTTGCGGACACCATATATTTT

V: TRBV10-3
D: TRBD2
J: TRBJ2-7
size: .
CDR3: CAISGLAGPSEQYF
DNA: TGTGCCATCTCAGGACTAGCGGGACCCTCAGAGCAGTACTTC

V: TRBV12-3/TRBV12-4
D: .
J: TRBJ1-1
size: many
CDR3: CASSFIRVNTEAFF
DNA: TGTGCCAGCAGTTTCATCAGGGTGAACACTGAAGCTTTCTTT

V: TRBV19
D: .
J: TRBJ1-1
size: .
CDR3: CASSGDLLSTEAFF
DNA: TGTGCCAGTAGTGGGGACCTCCTCAGCACTGAAGCTTTCTTT

V: TRBV4-1
D: .
J: TRBJ2-5
size: many
CDR3: CASSQAHLDETQYF
DNA: TGCGCCAGCAGCCAAGCCCACCTAGATGAGACCCAGTACTTC

V: TRBV11-3
D: TRBD1
J: TRBJ1-1
size: few
CDR3: CASSLLAGTDTEAFF
DNA: TGTGCCAGCAGCTTATTAGCGGGGACAGACACTGAAGCTTTCTTT

V: TRBV10-2
D: TRBD1
J: TRBJ2-7
size: few
CDR3: CASSAPDRGWYEQYF
DNA: TGCGCCAGCAGTGCTCCGGACAGGGGGTGGTACGAGCAGTACTTC

V: TRBV12-5
D: .
J: TRBJ2-1
size: many
CDR3: CASGLNRRGDEQFF
DNA: TGTGCTAGTGGTTTAAACCGGCGCGGCGATGAGCAGTTCTTC

V: TRBV12-3/TRBV12-4
D: TRBD1
J: TRBJ1-3
size: many
CDR3: CASSRERDSYFSGNTIYF
DNA: TGTGCCAGCAGTCGGGAAAGGGACAGTTACTTCTCTGGAAACACCATATATTTT

V: TRBV18
D: .
J: TRBJ2-1
size: few
CDR3: CASSPPLGVRPNEQFF
DNA: TGTGCCAGCTCACCCCCCCTAGGGGTGAGACCCAATGAGCAGTTCTTC

V: TRBV30
D: TRBD1
J: TRBJ1-3
size: .
CDR3: CAWSVLGRGRTIYF
DNA: TGTGCCTGGAGTGTACTTGGCAGGGGGAGAACCATATATTTT

V: TRBV24-1
D: TRBD1
J: TRBJ2-3
size: .
CDR3: CATSDPLTGTDTQYF
DNA: TGTGCCACCAGTGACCCCTTGACAGGGACGGATACGCAGTATTTT

V: TRBV5-1
D: TRBD1
J: TRBJ2-7
size: few
CDR3: CASSFRDRDEQYF
DNA: TGCGCCAGCAGCTTCCGGGACAGAGACGAGCAGTACTTC

V: TRBV20-1
D: .
J: TRBJ1-1
size: many
CDR3: CSAPLPGGWTEAFF
DNA: TGCAGTGCCCCACTACCCGGGGGATGGACTGAAGCTTTCTTT

V: TRBV3-1
D: TRBD1
J: TRBJ1-4
size: many
CDR3: CASSQMTGDEKLFF
DNA: TGTGCCAGCAGCCAGATGACAGGGGACGAAAAACTGTTTTTT

V: TRBV19
D: TRBD2
J: TRBJ2-1
size: many
CDR3: CASSEYGTSSYNEQFF
DNA: TGTGCCAGTAGTGAGTATGGGACTAGCTCCTACAATGAGCAGTTCTTC

V: TRBV20-1
D: .
J: TRBJ2-5
size: .
CDR3: CSARGTVQETQYF
DNA: TGCAGTGCTAGAGGGACAGTCCAAGAGACCCAGTACTTC

V: TRBV12-3/TRBV12-4
D: .
J: TRBJ2-7
size: .
CDR3: CASSFFSEQYF
DNA: TGTGCCAGCAGTTTTTTTTCCGAGCAGTACTTC

V: TRBV9
D: .
J: TRBJ1-2
size: many
CDR3: CASSRNPMAAGYTF
DNA: TGTGCCAGCAGCCGTAACCCCATGGCGGCTGGCTACACCTTC

V: TRBV4-2
D: .
J: TRBJ1-2
size: few
CDR3: CASSHGSRGYTF
DNA: TGTGCCAGCAGCCACGGCAGCCGCGGCTACACCTTC

V: TRBV29-1
D: TRBD2
J: TRBJ2-7
size: .
CDR3: CSVVPREGYEQYF
DNA: TGCAGCGTTGTTCCGCGGGAGGGTTACGAGCAGTACTTC

V: TRBV10-3
D: TRBD2
J: TRBJ2-3
size: many
CDR3: CASAGGSASDTQYF
DNA: TGTGCCTCCGCGGGGGGGAGCGCGTCCGATACGCAGTATTTT

V: TRBV7-2
D: TRBD2
J: TRBJ2-7
size: many
CDR3: CASSRGTSGRAISYEQYF
DNA: TGTGCCAGCAGCCGCGGGACTAGCGGGAGAGCCATCTCCTACGAGCAGTACTTC

V: TRBV9
D: .
J: TRBJ2-4
size: .
CDR3: CASSSAGLLNIQYF
DNA: TGTGCCAGCAGCTCGGCAGGACTACTAAACATTCAGTACTTC

V: TRBV12-3/TRBV12-4
D: .
J: TRBJ1-2
size: .
CDR3: CASSLEQFYGYTF
DNA: TGTGCCAGCAGTTTAGAACAGTTCTATGGCTACACCTTC

V: TRBV7-2
D: .
J: TRBJ2-1
size: .
CDR3: CASSFGRAYNEQFF
DNA: TGTGCCAGCAGCTTCGGCAGGGCCTACAATGAGCAGTTCTTC

V: TRBV29-1
D: .
J: TRBJ2-7
size: many
CDR3: CSVTPASKPYEQYF
DNA: TGCAGCGTGACACCTGCCTCCAAGCCCTACGAGCAGTACTTC

V: TRBV7-8
D: .
J: TRBJ2-7
size: few
CDR3: CASSHGSGYEQYF
DNA: TGTGCCAGCAGCCACGGTTCGGGCTACGAGCAGTACTTC

V: TRBV2
D: TRBD1
J: TRBJ1-5
size: many
CDR3: CASRARTGGGQPQHF
DNA: TGTGCCAGCAGGGCAAGGACAGGGGGCGGTCAGCCCCAGCATTTT

V: TRBV25-1
D: TRBD2
J: TRBJ2-5
size: .
CDR3: CASSRFPGLAVQETQYF
DNA: TGTGCCAGCAGCCGATTTCCGGGACTAGCGGTTCAAGAGACCCAGTACTTC

V: TRBV6-1
D: TRBD2
J: TRBJ2-1
size: many
CDR3: CASTWGGRAYNEQFF
DNA: TGTGCCAGCACGTGGGGCGGGAGGGCCTACAATGAGCAGTTCTTC

V: TRBV9
D: TRBD2
J: TRBJ2-3
size: few
CDR3: CASSVAAGTSGRGDTQYF
DNA: TGTGCCAGCAGCGTAGCCGCCGGGACTAGCGGGAGGGGCGATACGCAGTATTTT

V: TRBV4-1
D: TRBD1
J: TRBJ2-1
size: few
CDR3: CASSHLGQGVPYNEQFF
DNA: TGCGCCAGCAGCCACCTGGGACAGGGGGTTCCCTACAATGAGCAGTTCTTC

V: TRBV7-8
D: TRBD1
J: TRBJ1-6
size: .
CDR3: CASGLTGAPSDSPLHF
DNA: TGTGCCAGCGGCTTAACAGGGGCGCCGAGCGATTCACCCCTCCACTTT

V: TRBV4-3
D: TRBD2
J: TRBJ2-1
size: few
CDR3: CASSQTIERGHNEQFF
DNA: TGCGCCAGCAGCCAAACGATCGAGCGGGGTCACAATGAGCAGTTCTTC

V: TRBV11-2
D: TRBD1
J: TRBJ1-2
size: many
CDR3: CASSGTGFYGYTF
DNA: TGTGCCAGCAGTGGGACAGGTTTCTATGGCTACACCTTC

V: TRBV28
D: .
J: TRBJ2-5
size: many
CDR3: CASSFIQGRETQYF
DNA: TGTGCCAGCAGTTTCATCCAGGGACGGGAGACCCAGTACTTC

V: TRBV6-1
D: TRBD1
J: TRBJ1-1
size: .
CDR3: CASSLTGPEVRAFF
DNA: TGTGCCAGCAGTCTGACAGGGCCGGAGGTTAGGGCTTTCTTT